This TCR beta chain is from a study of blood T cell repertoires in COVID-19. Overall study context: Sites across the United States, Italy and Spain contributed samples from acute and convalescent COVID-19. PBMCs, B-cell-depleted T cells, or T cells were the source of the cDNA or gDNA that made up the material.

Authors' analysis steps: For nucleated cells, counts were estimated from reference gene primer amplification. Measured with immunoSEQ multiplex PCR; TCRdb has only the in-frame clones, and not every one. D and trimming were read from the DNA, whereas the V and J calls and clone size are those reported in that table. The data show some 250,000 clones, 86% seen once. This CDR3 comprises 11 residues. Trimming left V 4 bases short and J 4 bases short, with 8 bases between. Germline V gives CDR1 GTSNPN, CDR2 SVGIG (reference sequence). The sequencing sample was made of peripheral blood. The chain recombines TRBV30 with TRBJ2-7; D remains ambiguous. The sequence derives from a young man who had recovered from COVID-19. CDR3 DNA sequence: TGTGCCTGGAAATTTAAATACGAGCAGTACTTC. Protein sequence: CAWKFKYEQYF.